What follows are 17 T cell receptor beta chains derived from one specimen sequenced in a study of low-dose radiotherapy and immunotherapy resistance in tumors. The time point here: before trial treatment. TRAV- and TRBV-specific primers primed first-strand cDNA, covering alpha and beta chains. Amplification, which lasted 20 PCR cycles, used a constant-region primer and V-primer adapter to amplify TCRs. TCRdb re-analysed the reads in MiXCR, keeping a single row per CDR3 protein. The sample has about 82,000 distinct CDR3 sequences; under 20% are singletons. The material sequenced was PBMCs, taken before treatment. Every receptor here comes from a male donor with prostate cancer.

This clonotype showed up many times. The chain recombines TRBV28 with TRBJ1-1, with D possibly TRBD1 on 5 matching bases. The CDR3 spans 13 residues. CDR1 and CDR2 (germline): MDHEN, SYDVKM. V lost 2 bases and J 6 bases, leaving 10 bases between the germline ends. The CDR3 reads CASSLGTEAEAFF. CDR3 sequence (DNA): TGTGCCAGCAGTTTAGGGACGGAAGCTGAAGCTTTCTTT.

This clonotype was observed at least ten times. This chain uses TRBV10-3 with TRBJ1-1; TRBD1 aligns across 11 bases. The CDR3 totals 15 residues. Germline CDR1 and CDR2: ENHRY and SYGVKD. Losses at the gene ends were 5 bases for V and 10 bases for J; bases not matched to a gene: 12. The CDR3 region has the DNA TGTGCCATCAGTAACCCGGGACAGGGGGTACTCGGAGCTTTCTTT. The encoded protein is CAISNPGQGVLGAFF.

This clonotype was counted many times. A read error may produce the germline difference seen at one junction end. J is TRBJ1-5 and V is TRBV5-1; D gene uncertain. Germline V lookup: CDR1 SGHRS, CDR2 YFSETQ. There are 13 residues in the CDR3. Here the CDR3 DNA reads TGTGCCAGCAGAGAGGATAGCAATCAGCCCCAGCATTTT. Translation gives CASREDSNQPQHF.

This clonotype was seen at least ten times. The chain has TRBV7-8 and TRBJ2-1; 9 nucleotides agree with TRBD2. Trimming removed 1 base from V and 6 bases from J; junction bases left unmatched: 19. The CDR3 sequence is 20 residues long. Germline CDR1 SGHVS, CDR2 FQNEAQ. CDR3 nucleotide sequence: TGTGCCAGCAGCTTAGGGGGGGCCCGGGCTAGCGGGGTTACTCGCAATGAGCAGTTCTTC. It specifies CASSLGGARASGVTRNEQFF. The full variable domain, completed using reference TRBV7-8 and TRBJ2-1, is GAGVSQSPRYKVAKRGQDVALRCDPISGHVSLFWYQQALGQGPEFLTYFQNEAQLDKSGLPSDRFFAERPEGSVSTLKIQRTQQEDSAVYLCASSLGGARASGVTRNEQFFGPGTRLTVL.

At least ten counts were recorded for this clonotype. The V gene is TRBV20-1, the J gene TRBJ1-5; a weak D match, TRBD1 (6 bases). V was pared by 4 bases and J by 1 base, with 14 bases between. CDR1 DFQATT and CDR2 SNEGSKA come from the germline V gene (reference sequence). The CDR3 length is 15 residues. In DNA form, the CDR3 reads TGCAGTGCTAATCCACAGGGTACGAGCAATCAGCCCCAGCATTTT. Its translation is CSANPQGTSNQPQHF.

This clonotype was observed many times. The chain carries TRBV12-3 or TRBV12-4 and TRBJ2-2; D unclear. This CDR3 contains 12 residues. Trimming shortened V by 0 bases and J by 14 bases, and 10 bases separated the two germline ends. CDR3 in amino acids: CASSLAVPGLFF. As DNA, the CDR3 is TGTGCCAGCAGTTTAGCGGTCCCAGGTCTGTTTTTT.

This clonotype was counted many times. V gene TRBV2 combines with J gene TRBJ2-1; D is unresolved. Deletions cut 6 bases from V and 12 bases from J, with 15 bases between. The CDR3 totals 12 residues. CDR1 is SNHLY, CDR2 FYNNEI, per germline. This CDR3 reads CASRPTGPGQFF. The CDR3, as DNA: TGTGCCAGCAGGCCGACCGGGCCTGGGCAGTTCTTC.

This clonotype has at least ten counts. The chain couples TRBV30 to TRBJ1-2; TRBD1 matches at 8 bases. This CDR3 is 15 amino acids long. Germline assignment: CDR1 GTSNPN and CDR2 SVGIG (reference sequence). Trimming removed 2 bases from V and 4 bases from J; junction bases left unmatched: 9. The CDR3 here is CAWSRDFRGPYGYTF. The CDR3 region has the DNA TGTGCCTGGAGTCGGGATTTCAGGGGGCCCTATGGCTACACCTTC.

Regarding this clonotype: One base away lies a much larger clone, so this may be a sequencing read error. This sequence joins TRBV6-8 and TRBJ2-5; D assignment may be TRBD1 or TRBD2 (5 bases each). The CDR3 totals 13 residues. CDR1 and CDR2 from the germline V gene are MNHGY and SAAAGT. V was shortened by 0 bases and J by 4 bases, with 6 bases between the two germline ends. CDR3 nucleotide sequence: TGTGCCAGCAGTTACTCGGGGACAGAGACCCAGTACTTC. This encodes CASSYSGTETQYF.

There are a few counts of this clonotype. V and J are TRBV28 and TRBJ2-1; D is ambiguous. V was pared by 3 bases and J by 7 bases, with 13 bases between. This CDR3 contains 14 residues. Germline lookup yields CDR1 MDHEN and CDR2 SYDVKM. In DNA, the CDR3 is TGTGCCAGCAGTTTCATGCTGCCGAAAAATGAGCAGTTCTTC. Its protein product is CASSFMLPKNEQFF.

This clonotype was found many times. The chain links TRBV28 to TRBJ1-1; D possibly corresponds to TRBD1 (5 bases). CDR3 length equals 14 residues. V gave up 4 bases and J gave up 4 bases, with 13 bases separating them. Germline lookup yields CDR1 MDHEN and CDR2 SYDVKM. The CDR3 DNA is TGTGCCAGCAGTTACTCGGGGGGGGGCACTGAAGCTTTCTTT. Its translation: CASSYSGGGTEAFF.

This clonotype appeared a few times. This chain uses TRBV27 with TRBJ2-7, with TRBD2 as a possible D gene (6 bases). Trimming removed 8 bases at V and 2 bases at J, with 13 bases between. The germline gives CDR1 MNHEY, CDR2 SMNVEV (reference sequence). The CDR3 has 13 residues. CDR3 bases: TGTGCCAGCTCCCCCGCGGGAACCTACGAGCAGTACTTC. Translating it yields CASSPAGTYEQYF.

This clonotype was seen at least ten times. V and J are TRBV20-1 and TRBJ2-4, with D unresolved. The CDR3 runs to 16 residues. Germline V gene lookup returns CDR1 DFQATT and CDR2 SNEGSKA (reference sequence). Between the trimmed V and J ends, which lost 0 bases and 0 bases, there was a span of 12 bases. The CDR3 protein is CSAREPGNIAKNIQYF. CDR3 in DNA: TGCAGTGCTAGAGAGCCCGGTAATATAGCCAAAAACATTCAGTACTTC.

This clonotype came up many times. The chain is built from TRBV7-9 and TRBJ2-2; D unresolved. V lost 4 bases, J lost 2 bases, and 20 bases lay in between. Looked up from germline, CDR1 is SEHNR and CDR2 is FQNEAQ (reference sequence). This CDR3 has 18 residues. The CDR3 region is CASSSTLIGRTNTGELFF. The CDR3 nucleotides read TGTGCCAGCAGCTCAACCCTGATTGGCAGAACCAACACCGGGGAGCTGTTTTTT.

CDR3 nucleotides: TGTGCCAGCTCATCCGGAAACTTAGAGACCCAGTACTTC. Amino acids: CASSSGNLETQYF. The rearrangement joins TRBV18 to TRBJ2-5; the D is unclear. CDR1 and CDR2 (germline): KGHSH, LQKENI. The ends were cut back, 5 bases at V and 4 bases at J, with 11 bases in the middle. The CDR3 totals 13 residues. Full variable domain (missing parts from reference TRBV18 and TRBJ2-5): NAGVMQNPRHLVRRRGQEARLRCSPMKGHSHVYWYRQLPEEGLKFMVYLQKENIIDESGMPKERFSAEFPKEGPSILRIQQVVRGDSAAYFCASSSGNLETQYFGPGTRLLVL.

The V call is TRBV18, the J call TRBJ1-2, with 8 bases aligning to TRBD1. V shed 8 bases and J 7 bases; nucleotides not matched to a gene: 12. Germline-derived CDR1 and CDR2 are KGHSH and LQKENI. The CDR3 has 14 amino acids. The CDR3 is CASEDRGEFGGYTF. CDR3 DNA sequence: TGTGCCAGCGAAGACAGGGGAGAATTCGGTGGCTACACCTTC.

The rearrangement links TRBV2 to TRBJ2-2, with 9 bases identical to TRBD1. The CDR3 is made up of 17 amino acids. The junction had 11 bases not matched to a gene; V was cut back by 4 bases and J by 5 bases. Germline V lookup: CDR1 SNHLY, CDR2 FYNNEI. This CDR3 reads CASSVDPGTGYTGELFF. CDR3 coding DNA: TGTGCCAGCAGTGTCGATCCCGGGACAGGGTATACCGGGGAGCTGTTTTTT.